This TCR beta chain was documented in a study of cytomegalovirus exposure and HLA in healthy donors. Study-level information: Researchers previously reported finding 100 million or so unique TCR beta sequences from about 200 million T cells. Study-wide findings and caveats: A later analysis showed HLA-associated TCR beta chains outstripping equally common others in clonal expansion.

Germline assignment: CDR1 LNHDA and CDR2 SQIVND (reference sequence). The CDR3 runs to 13 residues. Losses at the gene ends were 4 bases for V and 2 bases for J; bases not matched to a gene: 1. As concerns this clone: Its specificity is unknown.

In the PCR, 60 Vbeta and 13 Jbeta primers were used. Using immunoSEQ multiplex PCR, the repertoire was profiled, and TCRdb retains in-frame clones only, with some absent. The sample carries tens of thousands of clones, 80% recorded once. This chain links TRBV19 with TRBJ1-2; 7 bases map to TRBD1. The sequence derives from a woman aged 45-65 years in good health and CMV-seropositive. Material for sequencing was PBMCs. The CDR3 coding sequence is TGTGCCAGTAGTAAACAGGGGAACTATGGCTACACCTTC. It codes for CASSKQGNYGYTF. Using reference TRBV19 and TRBJ1-2 for the parts outside the CDR3, the full variable domain is DGGITQSPKYLFRKEGQNVTLSCEQNLNHDAMYWYRQDPGQGLRLIYYSQIVNDFQKGDIAEGYSVSREKKESFPLTVTSAQKNPTAFYLCASSKQGNYGYTFGSGTRLTVV.